The 17 T cell receptor beta chains below were found in one sample sequenced in a study of blood T cell repertoires in COVID-19. Method: immunoSEQ multiplex PCR; TCRdb's copy keeps in-frame clones and lacks some. The sample consists of fewer than 80,000 clones, approximately 92% of them appearing once. The sample was peripheral blood. The receptor set was obtained from a human donor in a cohort sampled during active COVID-19.

This clone was seen a handful of times. The chain combines TRBV6-5 with TRBJ1-6; TRBD1 agrees at 7 bases. V dropped 6 bases and J dropped 6; count of bases not matched to a gene: 5. CDR3 size: 14 residues. In germline, CDR1 is MNHEY, CDR2 SVGAGI. The CDR3 loop is CASRRTGVNSPLHF. Written as DNA, the CDR3 is TGTGCCAGCAGGCGAACAGGGGTTAATTCACCCCTCCACTTT.

V gene TRBV4-3 combines with J gene TRBJ2-3, with D unclear. Looked up from germline, CDR1 is LGHNA and CDR2 is YSLEER. CDR3 length: 17 residues. With 0 bases removed from V and 5 bases from J, the gap between germline ends came to 18 bases. Here the CDR3 reads CASSQDLLRVYKDTQYF. The CDR3 nucleotides read TGCGCCAGCAGCCAAGATCTGCTTCGGGTGTATAAAGATACGCAGTATTTT.

The rearrangement links TRBV6-1 to TRBJ1-1; D remains unclear. CDR3 length: 14 amino acids. Germline lookup yields CDR1 MNHNS and CDR2 SASEGT. Between the trimmed V and J ends, which lost 2 bases and 0 bases, there was a span of 7 bases. The CDR3: CASSEIGVNTEAFF. In DNA, the CDR3 is TGTGCCAGCAGTGAAATCGGAGTGAACACTGAAGCTTTCTTT.

The gene calls are TRBV9 and TRBJ1-4; 9 nucleotides agree with TRBD1. The V gene's germline CDR1 is SGDLS and CDR2 YYNGEE. CDR3 size: 19 residues. Trimming at V came to 3 bases and at J to 8 bases, leaving 20 bases not matched to a gene. CDR3 nucleotides: TGTGCCAGCAGCGCGCCAAGACAGGGGGTGGGCTGGAGACGGGAAAAACTGTTTTTT. Protein product: CASSAPRQGVGWRREKLFF.

The V and J genes are TRBV27 and TRBJ2-1; 10 bases are a match to TRBD2. Trimming cost V 3 bases and J 7 bases; bases outside gene matches: 6. The CDR3 covers 15 residues. Germline assignment: CDR1 MNHEY and CDR2 SMNVEV (reference sequence). CDR3 protein: CASSFSLAGMNEQFF. CDR3 DNA sequence: TGTGCCAGCAGTTTCTCACTAGCGGGAATGAATGAGCAGTTCTTC.

The chain joins TRBV11-3 to TRBJ2-1, with 14 bases that match TRBD2. Germline loops: CDR1 SGHNT, CDR2 YENEEA. This CDR3 spans 16 amino acids. The ends lost 0 bases at V and 8 bases at J; junction bases unmatched: 3. The CDR3 reads CASSLEGTSGRDEQFF. CDR3 nucleotides: TGTGCCAGCAGCTTAGAAGGGACTAGCGGGAGAGATGAGCAGTTCTTC.

The rearrangement joins TRBV27 to TRBJ1-1; tentatively, D is TRBD1 (6 bases). Germline CDR1 and CDR2: MNHEY and SMNVEV (reference sequence). CDR3 length equals 12 residues. With 6 bases removed from V and 9 bases from J, the gap between germline ends came to 14 bases. The chain's CDR3 is CASRRTAEKAFF. The CDR3 DNA reads as TGTGCCAGCAGGAGGACAGCGGAGAAAGCTTTCTTT.

The chain links TRBV6-6 to TRBJ1-3; the D gene is possibly TRBD1 (5 bases). V was pared by 8 bases and J by 3 bases, with 14 bases between. The CDR3 sequence is 14 residues long. Germline values: CDR1 MNHNY, CDR2 SVGAGI (reference sequence). DNA of the CDR3: TGTGCCAGCGGCTTAGGAACAGGTGGAAACACCATATATTTT. It translates to CASGLGTGGNTIYF.

The chain employs TRBV4-1 and TRBJ2-5; D not certain. The CDR3 extends over 15 amino acids. Between the trimmed V and J ends, which lost 0 bases and 5 bases, there was a span of 13 bases. Germline V gene data show CDR1 as MGHRA and CDR2 as YSYEKL. For the CDR3, the DNA is TGCGCCAGCAGCCAAGAGCCCCGAGGCTGGGAGACCCAGTACTTC. Translating gives CASSQEPRGWETQYF.

This clone was seen just once. For the CDR3, the DNA is TGCCCCCGCCGCCGGGGGGGAGGGACCACTAATGAAAAACTGTTTTTT. It encodes CPRRRGGGTTNEKLFF. The V call is TRBV4-3, the J call TRBJ1-4; D might be TRBD1 (5 bases). This CDR3 spans 16 amino acids. Germline V gives CDR1 LGHNA, CDR2 YSLEER.

V and J are TRBV2 and TRBJ2-5; perhaps TRBD2 as D (7 bases). Germline V lookup: CDR1 SNHLY, CDR2 FYNNEI. This CDR3 has 15 amino acids. Deletions cut 4 bases from V and 5 bases from J, with 17 bases between. CDR3 amino acids: CASSASLGGLETQYF. As DNA, the CDR3 is TGTGCCAGCAGTGCCTCTCTGGGGGGGCTGGAGACCCAGTACTTC.

The sample holds a few counts of this clone. CDR3 coding DNA: TGTGCCAGCAGCCCCCAATCGGGACAGTGGACCGGGGAGCTGTTTTTT. Its protein product is CASSPQSGQWTGELFF. The chain combines TRBV7-8 with TRBJ2-2; 7 bases line up with TRBD1. Germline CDR1 reads SGHVS; CDR2 reads FQNEAQ. This CDR3 contains 16 residues. V lost 5 bases, J lost 5 bases, and 11 bases stayed unmatched.

For this clone: In the same sample, other DNA sequences code for this CDR3. The genes are TRBV28 and TRBJ1-5; a possible D gene is TRBD1 (6 bases). V was cut by 7 bases and J by 2 bases, with 21 bases left in between. CDR3 size: 17 residues. Germline V gives CDR1 MDHEN, CDR2 SYDVKM. In DNA form, the CDR3 reads TGTGCCAGCATCATCGGGGGGGCCAACGGGGGCAATCAGCCCCAGCATTTT. The encoded protein is CASIIGGANGGNQPQHF.

This clone appeared a few times. The chain links TRBV3-1 (or the pseudogene TRBV3-2) to TRBJ1-5; possibly TRBD1 for D (6 bases). The CDR3 covers 13 residues. Germline V gene sequence: CDR1 LGHDT, CDR2 YNNKEL (reference sequence). V lost 5 bases to trimming and J lost 6 bases, with 11 bases between them. This CDR3 reads CASSGRGSQPQHF. The CDR3 DNA reads TGTGCCAGCAGCGGAAGGGGGAGTCAGCCCCAGCATTTT.

This chain uses TRBV9 with TRBJ2-7; TRBD1 matches at 9 bases. The germline V gene encodes CDR1 SGDLS and CDR2 YYNGEE. V trimming: 3 bases; J trimming: 1 base; junction bases outside the gene matches: 2. This CDR3 region has 14 residues. CDR3 in DNA: TGTGCCAGCAGCGGGACAGGGGATTCCTACGAGCAGTACTTC. Amino acid sequence: CASSGTGDSYEQYF.

This rearrangement joins TRBV7-2 to TRBJ1-6; no definite D call. V lost 5 bases and J 5 bases, leaving 16 bases between the germline ends. The CDR3 is 16 amino acids. Germline CDR1 SGHTA, CDR2 FQGNSA. The CDR3 sequence is CASSPRPGSNNSPLHF. Written as DNA, the CDR3 is TGTGCCAGCAGCCCACGGCCCGGGTCCAATAATTCACCCCTCCACTTT.

The chain joins TRBV5-4 to TRBJ1-5; D is uncertain. Looked up from germline, CDR1 is SGHNT and CDR2 is YYREEE (reference sequence). This CDR3 is 14 amino acids long. Trimming left V 0 bases short and J 7 bases short, with 11 bases between. CDR3 sequence (DNA): TGTGCCAGCAGCTTGGCCGGGAAAGGGCAGCCCCAGCATTTT. It is translated as CASSLAGKGQPQHF. The whole variable domain, remainder taken from reference TRBV5-4 and TRBJ1-5, is ETGVTQSPTHLIKTRGQQVTLRCSSQSGHNTVSWYQQALGQGPQFIFQYYREEENGRGNFPPRFSGLQFPNYSSELNVNALELDDSALYLCASSLAGKGQPQHFGDGTRLSIL.